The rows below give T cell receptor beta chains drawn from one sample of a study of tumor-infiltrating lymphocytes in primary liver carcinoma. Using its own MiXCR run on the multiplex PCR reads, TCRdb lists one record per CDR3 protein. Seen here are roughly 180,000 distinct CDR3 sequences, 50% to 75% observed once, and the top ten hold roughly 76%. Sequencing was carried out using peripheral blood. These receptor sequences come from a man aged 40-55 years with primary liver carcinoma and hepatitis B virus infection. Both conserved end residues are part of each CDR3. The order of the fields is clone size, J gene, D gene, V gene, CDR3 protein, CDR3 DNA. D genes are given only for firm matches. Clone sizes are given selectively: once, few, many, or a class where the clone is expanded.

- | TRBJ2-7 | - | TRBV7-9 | CASSLVVGGGYEQYF | TGTGCCAGTAGCTTGGTAGTGGGAGGGGGCTACGAGCAGTACTTC
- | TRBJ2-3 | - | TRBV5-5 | CASSSERGDTQYF | TGTGCCAGCAGTTCCGAACGTGGGGATACGCAGTATTTT
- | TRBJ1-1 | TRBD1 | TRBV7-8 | CASSSISTGRNTEAFF | TGTGCCAGCAGCTCCATTTCGACAGGGAGGAACACTGAAGCTTTCTTT
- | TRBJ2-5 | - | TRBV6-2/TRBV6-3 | CASSHGELKTQYF | TGTGCCAGCAGTCACGGGGAGTTAAAGACCCAGTACTTC
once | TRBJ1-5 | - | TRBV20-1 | CSARDGNQPQHF | TGCAGTGCTAGAGATGGTAATCAGCCCCAGCATTTT
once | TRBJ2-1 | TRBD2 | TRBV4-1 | CASSQVDMGLAGYNKQFF | TGCGCCAGCAGCCAAGTTGATATGGGACTAGCGGGTTACAATAAGCAGTTCTTC
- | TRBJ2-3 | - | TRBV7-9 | CASSSPHGSVDTQYF | TGTGCCAGCAGCTCACCCCACGGGTCGGTAGATACGCAGTATTTT
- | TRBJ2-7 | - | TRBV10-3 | CATPSSGRPTYEQYF | TGTGCCACTCCTTCCAGCGGGCGGCCGACCTACGAGCAGTACTTC
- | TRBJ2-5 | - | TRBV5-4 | CASNLEGALETQYF | TGTGCCAGCAACTTGGAGGGGGCGCTTGAGACCCAGTACTTC
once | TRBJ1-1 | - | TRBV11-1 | CASSSAGGGGTEALF | TGTGCCAGCAGCTCTGCGGGGGGCGGTGGCACTGAAGCTCTCTTT
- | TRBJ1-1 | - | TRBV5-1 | CASSETGYTEAFF | TGCGCCAGCAGTGAGACGGGGTACACTGAAGCTTTCTTT
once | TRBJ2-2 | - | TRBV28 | CASSPPFPNTGELSF | TGTGCCAGCAGTCCCCCGTTTCCGAACACCGGGGAGCTGTCTTTT
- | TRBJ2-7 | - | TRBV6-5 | CASSYSLDSHYEQHF | TGTGCCAGCAGTTACTCATTGGATTCACACTACGAGCAGCACTTC
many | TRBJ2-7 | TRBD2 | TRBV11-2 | CASRLGPTSGPHYEQYF | TGTGCCAGCAGACTAGGCCCTACTAGCGGGCCACACTACGAGCAGTACTTC
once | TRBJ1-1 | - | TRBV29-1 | CSIVELAEAFF | TGCAGCATTGTGGAACTCGCTGAAGCTTTCTTT
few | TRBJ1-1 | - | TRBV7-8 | CASSLFLRDRAFF | TGTGCCAGCAGCTTATTCCTAAGGGATAGAGCTTTCTTT
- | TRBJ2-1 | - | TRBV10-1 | CASSEGSNRWALMVFQFF | TGCGCCAGCAGTGAGGGGAGTAATCGCTGGGCCTTGATGGTGTTTCAGTTCTTC
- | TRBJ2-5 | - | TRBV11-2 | CDSSLAGILLSQYF | TGTGACAGCAGCTTGGCGGGGATATTATTGTCCCAGTACTTC
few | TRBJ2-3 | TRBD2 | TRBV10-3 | CAITSTSGRGASTDTQYF | TGTGCCATCACTTCGACTAGCGGGAGGGGAGCAAGCACAGATACGCAGTATTTT
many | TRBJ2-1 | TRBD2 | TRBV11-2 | CASSFGTSGRKFNEQFF | TGTGCCAGCAGCTTCGGGACTAGCGGGAGGAAATTCAATGAGCAGTTCTTC
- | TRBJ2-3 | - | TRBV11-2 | CASSLSGSPDTRYF | TGTGCCAGCAGCTTAAGTGGTAGCCCAGATACGCGTTATTTT
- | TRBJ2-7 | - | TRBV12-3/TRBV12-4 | CASSFGPGGEQYF | TGTGCCAGCAGTTTCGGGCCCGGCGGGGAGCAGTACTTC
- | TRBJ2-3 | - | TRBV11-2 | CASRTPRGGIPTSTNTQYF | TGCGCCAGCAGGACTCCTCGAGGCGGGATACCTACTAGCACAAATACGCAGTATTTT
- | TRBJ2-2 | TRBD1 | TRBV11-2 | CVSSWGTGSTWELFF | TGTGTCAGCAGCTGGGGGACAGGGTCGACCTGGGAGCTGTTTTTT
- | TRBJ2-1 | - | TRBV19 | CASSISTFPSSYNEQFF | TGTGCCAGTAGTATATCGACTTTTCCTAGCTCCTACAATGAGCAGTTCTTC
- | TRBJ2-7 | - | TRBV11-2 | CANSLRAVFTYEQYF | TGTGCCAACAGCTTACGGGCGGTATTCACCTACGAGCAGTACTTC
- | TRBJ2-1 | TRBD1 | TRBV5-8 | CASSLAGQGFDEQFF | TGTGCCAGCAGCTTGGCGGGACAGGGGTTCGATGAGCAGTTCTTC
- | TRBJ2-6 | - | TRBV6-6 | CASSRLTPGANVLTF | TGTGCCAGCAGCCGCCTGACCCCCGGGGCCAACGTCCTGACTTTC
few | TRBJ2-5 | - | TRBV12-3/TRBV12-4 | CASSLGRGAQETQYF | TGTGCCAGCAGTTTAGGGCGGGGTGCTCAAGAGACCCAGTACTTC
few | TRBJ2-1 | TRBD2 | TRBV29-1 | CSVVGGLVYNEQFF | TGCAGCGTTGTTGGGGGACTAGTATACAATGAGCAGTTCTTC